The 31 T cell receptor beta chains below were found in one sample sequenced in a study of metastatic and nonmetastatic thyroid tumors. TCRdb re-called the PCR reads through MiXCR. Among 15,000 to 20,000 clones listed, around a third were seen once. Before thyroid surgery, none of the patients had received any treatment. The sequenced sample consisted of tumor tissue. The receptors here all came from a male donor with papillary thyroid cancer or a benign thyroid nodule (not recorded which). Some clones in this sample may be carry-over from other donors' samples.

Ten or more counts support this clone. V usage is TRBV6-1 and J usage is TRBJ1-1; 10 bases match TRBD1. Germline assignment: CDR1 MNHNS and CDR2 SASEGT. The junction had 7 bases not matched to a gene; V was cut back by 7 bases and J by 5 bases. The CDR3 is 14 amino acids. The CDR3: CASTSTGGWTEAFF. The CDR3 DNA sequence: TGTGCCAGCACTTCGACAGGGGGCTGGACTGAAGCTTTCTTT.

The rearrangement joins TRBV5-1 to TRBJ2-7; 10 nucleotides match TRBD2. The CDR3 has 15 amino acids. The junction had 6 bases not matched to a gene; V was cut back by 3 bases and J by 3 bases. Germline CDR1 and CDR2: SGHRS and YFSETQ. DNA for the CDR3: TGCGCCAGCAGCTACAGTGGGACTAGCGTCTACGAGCAGTACTTC. It translates to CASSYSGTSVYEQYF.

This clone has ten or more counts. The chain links TRBV6-2 or TRBV6-3 to TRBJ1-5; D not certain. Germline lookup yields CDR1 MNHEY and CDR2 SVGEGT. Trimming took 7 bases from V and 7 from J, leaving 11 bases between them. CDR3 length equals 12 residues. CDR3 sequence reads: CASKGFNQPQHF. The CDR3 DNA reads TGTGCCAGCAAAGGGTTTAACCAGCCCCAGCATTTT.

Relative to its sample, this clone is medium-sized (0.01 to 0.1%). V and J are TRBV20-1 and TRBJ2-7; the D is unclear. Germline CDR1 DFQATT, CDR2 SNEGSKA (reference sequence). Between the trimmed V and J ends, which lost 1 base and 2 bases, there was a span of 12 bases. CDR3 length: 14 residues. CDR3 region: CSARGDGQTYEQYF. The CDR3 coding sequence is TGCAGTGCTAGAGGAGACGGCCAGACCTACGAGCAGTACTTC.

In its sample, this clone was seen many times. The rearrangement links TRBV6-2 or TRBV6-3 to TRBJ2-3; 13 nucleotides line up with TRBD2. Germline V lookup: CDR1 MNHEY, CDR2 SVGEGT. The CDR3 contains 16 residues. V dropped 2 bases and J dropped 5; count of bases not matched to a gene: 4. This chain's CDR3 is CASSYRLAGGQDTQYF. In DNA, the CDR3 is TGTGCCAGCAGTTACCGACTAGCGGGGGGACAAGATACGCAGTATTTT.

The chain links TRBV11-2 to TRBJ1-2; tentative D call: TRBD1 (6 bases). The CDR3 has 15 residues. CDR1 and CDR2 from the germline V gene are SGHAT and FQNNGV. V was shortened by 5 bases and J by 4 bases, with 17 bases between the two germline ends. This chain's CDR3 is CASSLNGGGAYGYTF. In DNA, the CDR3 is TGTGCCAGCAGCCTCAACGGGGGGGGCGCCTATGGCTACACCTTC.

The chain couples TRBV20-1 to TRBJ2-7, with a weak D call TRBD1 (6 bases). Per the germline V gene, CDR1 is DFQATT and CDR2 is SNEGSKA (reference sequence). The CDR3 extends over 15 amino acids. Trimming left V 4 bases short and J 2 bases short, with 18 bases between. CDR3 nucleotide sequence: TGCAGTGCTACCATCCGGATGACAGGAGCCTACGAGCAGTACTTC. Amino acid sequence: CSATIRMTGAYEQYF.

This clone appeared many times. The chain has TRBV28 and TRBJ2-1; D is unclear. There are 12 residues in the CDR3. The germline gives CDR1 MDHEN, CDR2 SYDVKM. The V end lost 8 bases, the J end lost 0 bases, and 5 bases lay between the germline ends. The CDR3 region has the DNA TGTGCCAGCGTAAGCTCCTACAATGAGCAGTTCTTC. Its translation is CASVSSYNEQFF.

This clone was detected a few times. The rearrangement uses TRBV28 and TRBJ2-5, with D hard to call. Germline lookup yields CDR1 MDHEN and CDR2 SYDVKM. V lost 8 bases and J 2 bases, leaving 12 bases between the germline ends. CDR3 length: 13 amino acids. The CDR3 protein is CASQSLKQETQYF. The CDR3 region has the DNA TGTGCCAGCCAATCCCTCAAGCAAGAGACCCAGTACTTC.

By share of the sample, this clone is large. V and J are TRBV19 and TRBJ1-1; D call uncertain. Germline V CDR1 and CDR2: LNHDA, SQIVND (reference sequence). V was trimmed by 2 bases and J by 1 base, leaving 11 bases between them. CDR3 length equals 15 residues. The CDR3 sequence is CASSIRQFPNTEAFF. CDR3 in DNA: TGTGCCAGTAGTATAAGGCAATTCCCGAACACTGAAGCTTTCTTT. Full variable domain (missing parts from reference TRBV19 and TRBJ1-1): DGGITQSPKYLFRKEGQNVTLSCEQNLNHDAMYWYRQDPGQGLRLIYYSQIVNDFQKGDIAEGYSVSREKKESFPLTVTSAQKNPTAFYLCASSIRQFPNTEAFFGQGTRLTVV.

This clone was seen at least ten times. The chain is built from TRBV11-2 and TRBJ2-5; D perhaps matches TRBD1 (5 bases). The CDR3 has 16 residues. CDR1 SGHAT and CDR2 FQNNGV come from the germline V gene. The V end lost 1 base, the J end lost 5 bases, and 17 bases lay between the germline ends. CDR3 nucleotide sequence: TGTGCCAGCAGCTTAGTAGGGGCCGGGTTCGTGGAGACCCAGTACTTC. Protein sequence: CASSLVGAGFVETQYF.

The rearrangement joins TRBV7-9 to TRBJ2-2; possibly TRBD2 for D (6 bases). Trimming removed 8 bases from V and 5 bases from J, with 15 bases in between. This CDR3 is 14 amino acids long. Per germline, CDR1 SEHNR and CDR2 FQNEAQ (reference sequence). CDR3 coding DNA: TGTGCCAGCGGCCCGACTAGATATACCGGGGAGCTGTTTTTT. Translated: CASGPTRYTGELFF.

The gene calls are TRBV6-6 and TRBJ1-6, with D maybe TRBD1 (6 bases). The CDR3 has 18 residues. V was cut by 0 bases and J by 13 bases, with 25 bases left in between. Germline V gene data show CDR1 as MNHNY and CDR2 as SVGAGI (reference sequence). This CDR3 is CASSYSMPAEGQGFPLHF. In DNA form, the CDR3 reads TGTGCCAGCAGTTACTCGATGCCGGCGGAAGGCCAGGGGTTCCCCCTCCACTTT.

The chain links TRBV28 to TRBJ2-3; D is unresolved. The CDR3 has 15 amino acids. The germline V gene encodes CDR1 MDHEN and CDR2 SYDVKM. V was pared by 1 base and J by 4 bases, with 12 bases between. DNA for the CDR3: TGTGCCAGCAGTTTATCGCTATACCACGCAGATACGCAGTATTTT. Translated: CASSLSLYHADTQYF.

In this sample, this clone turned up many times. This chain connects TRBV12-3 or TRBV12-4 to TRBJ2-2, with 7 bases matching TRBD1. The CDR3 loop spans 14 amino acids. J lost 2 bases, V lost 6 bases, and 3 bases had no gene match. The CDR3 DNA sequence: TGTGCCAGCAGCCGACAGGGTAACACCGGGGAGCTGTTTTTT. The encoded protein is CASSRQGNTGELFF.

This clone was observed a few times. The J gene is TRBJ1-6, the V gene TRBV6-1, with 7 bases matching TRBD1. CDR3 length: 14 amino acids. Germline trimming cut 6 bases from V and 9 bases from J; bases unmatched to any gene: 8. Per germline, CDR1 MNHNS and CDR2 SASEGT. Here the CDR3 DNA reads TGTGCCAGCAGCACAACAGGGGTTTCTTCACCCCTCCACTTT. This gives the protein CASSTTGVSSPLHF.

This chain joins TRBV5-1 and TRBJ1-2, with D hard to call. This CDR3 contains 12 residues. V lost 0 bases and J 6 bases, leaving 6 bases between the germline ends. The germline CDR1 and CDR2 sequences are SGHRS and YFSETQ. The CDR3 bases are TGCGCCAGCAGCTTGGCCACGCATGGCTACACCTTC. Translating it yields CASSLATHGYTF.

V gene TRBV20-1 combines with J gene TRBJ1-2, with D tentatively TRBD1 (6 bases). The V gene lost 3 bases and the J gene lost 9 bases, with 14 bases spanning the gap. From germline, CDR1 is DFQATT and CDR2 SNEGSKA (reference sequence). The CDR3 totals 12 residues. CDR3 nucleotide sequence: TGCAGTGCTAGCGGACAGCGAGGGAGCTACACCTTC. This codes for CSASGQRGSYTF.

This clone qualifies as medium-sized. The rearrangement joins TRBV11-3 to TRBJ2-5, with D possibly being TRBD1 (5 bases). The ends were cut back, 4 bases at V and 1 base at J, with 10 bases in the middle. The germline gives CDR1 SGHNT, CDR2 YENEEA. The length of the CDR3 is 14 residues. The CDR3 DNA reads as TGTGCCAGCAGCTCCAGGGCTATCCAAGAGACCCAGTACTTC. Translated: CASSSRAIQETQYF. Supplemented by reference TRBV11-3 and TRBJ2-5, the full variable domain reads EAGVVQSPRYKIIEKKQPVAFWCNPISGHNTLYWYLQNLGQGPELLIRYENEEAVDDSQLPKDRFSAERLKGVDSTLKIQPAELGDSAVYLCASSSRAIQETQYFGPGTRLLVL.

This chain connects TRBV5-5 to TRBJ1-3, with unresolved D. The germline V and J ends were trimmed by 1 base and 4 bases, with 3 bases remaining between them. The CDR3 spans 12 residues. The V gene's germline CDR1 is SGHKS and CDR2 YYEKEE (reference sequence). The CDR3: CASSLRGNTIYF. DNA of the CDR3: TGTGCCAGCAGCTTGAGAGGAAACACCATATATTTT.

This clone has at least ten counts. V usage is TRBV5-6 and J usage is TRBJ2-1; maybe TRBD2 (6 bases). This CDR3 region has 12 residues. The V gene's germline CDR1 is SGHDT and CDR2 YYEEEE. With 0 bases removed from V and 13 bases from J, the gap between germline ends came to 11 bases. The CDR3 sequence is CASSLESGVQFF. The CDR3 DNA reads as TGTGCCAGCAGCTTGGAGTCGGGGGTCCAGTTCTTC. Full variable domain (rest looked up from reference TRBV5-6 and TRBJ2-1): DAGVTQSPTHLIKTRGQQVTLRCSPKSGHDTVSWYQQALGQGPQFIFQYYEEEERQRGNFPDRFSGHQFPNYSSELNVNALLLGDSALYLCASSLESGVQFFGPGTRLTVL.

This clone has more than one count but fewer than ten. This chain links TRBV19 with TRBJ1-3; a weak D match, TRBD1 (6 bases). CDR3 length equals 14 residues. V shed 6 bases and J shed 2 bases, with 11 bases lying between them. Germline CDR1 is LNHDA and CDR2 is SQIVND (reference sequence). The CDR3 region is CASSDNRAGNTIYF. CDR3 sequence (DNA): TGTGCCAGTAGCGACAACAGGGCTGGAAACACCATATATTTT.

This clone was counted at least ten times. This chain links TRBV19 with TRBJ2-4, with TRBD2 identical over 13 bases. The junction had 8 bases not matched to a gene; V was cut back by 7 bases and J by 8 bases. The CDR3 extends over 15 amino acids. The V gene's germline CDR1 is LNHDA and CDR2 SQIVND (reference sequence). The CDR3 coding sequence is TGTGCCAGTACCGGGACTAGCGGGGCCTTAGACATTCAGTACTTC. This gives the protein CASTGTSGALDIQYF.

There are many counts of this clone. This may stem from a read error, because a much larger clone lies one nucleotide away. The CDR3 spells CAGSPRTGLETQYF. In nucleotides, the CDR3 is TGTGCCGGCAGTCCTAGGACTGGCCTGGAGACCCAGTACTTC. The chain combines TRBV6-2 or TRBV6-3 with TRBJ2-5, with D perhaps TRBD2 (5 bases). In germline, CDR1 is MNHEY, CDR2 SVGEGT. The CDR3 spans 14 residues.

The chain joins TRBV20-1 to TRBJ2-1, with D perhaps TRBD1 or TRBD2 (5 bases each). CDR1 and CDR2 from the germline V gene are DFQATT and SNEGSKA (reference sequence). Trimming left V 6 bases short and J 2 bases short, with 14 bases between. The length of the CDR3 is 14 residues. The CDR3: CSAKGPQAYNEQFF. CDR3 nucleotides: TGCAGTGCCAAGGGACCCCAGGCCTACAATGAGCAGTTCTTC.

This clone was detected ten times or more. This chain joins TRBV30 and TRBJ1-1, with 9 bases identical to TRBD1. V dropped 6 bases and J dropped 5; count of bases not matched to a gene: 16. This CDR3 spans 16 amino acids. In germline, CDR1 is GTSNPN, CDR2 SVGIG (reference sequence). As DNA, the CDR3 is TGTGCCTGTAATACGGGACAGGGCATCAGGACTACTGAAGCTTTCTTT. Its protein is CACNTGQGIRTTEAFF.

The rearrangement links TRBV5-1 to TRBJ2-7, with D possibly being TRBD1 (6 bases). The CDR3 length is 16 residues. V lost 6 bases and J 3 bases, leaving 22 bases between the germline ends. CDR1 is SGHRS, CDR2 YFSETQ, per germline. The CDR3 DNA sequence: TGCGCCAGCAACCCTGAGGGGGTTTGGAACCGCTACGAGCAGTACTTC. It translates to CASNPEGVWNRYEQYF.

Of note for this clone: Different DNA sequences within this sample yield the same CDR3. The CDR3 loop is CSASTQGDTTGELFF. The CDR3 DNA reads as TGCAGTGCTAGTACACAGGGTGATACCACCGGGGAGCTGTTTTTT. V is TRBV20-1 and J is TRBJ2-2, with D perhaps TRBD1 (6 bases). This CDR3 has 15 residues. Germline CDR1 is DFQATT and CDR2 is SNEGSKA (reference sequence). V was shortened by 3 bases and J by 4 bases, with 15 bases between the two germline ends.

This clone is judged medium-sized (0.01 to 0.1%). As DNA, the CDR3 is TGTGCCAGCAGCTTAGCGGACAGGCCAACTAATGAAAAACTGTTTTTT. This encodes CASSLADRPTNEKLFF. This sequence joins TRBV9 and TRBJ1-4; 7 bases are shared with TRBD1. Germline V gene sequence: CDR1 SGDLS, CDR2 YYNGEE. V lost 4 bases and J lost 0; bases outside the gene matches: 6. The CDR3 totals 16 residues. The full variable domain, its missing parts supplied by reference TRBV9 and TRBJ1-4, is DSGVTQTPKHLITATGQRVTLRCSPRSGDLSVYWYQQSLDQGLQFLIQYYNGEERAKGNILERFSAQQFPDLHSELNLSSLELGDSALYFCASSLADRPTNEKLFFGSGTQLSVL.

In this sample, this clone turned up a few times. The chain links TRBV6-1 to TRBJ2-3, with D possibly TRBD1 on 6 matching bases. CDR3 size: 13 residues. Trimming shortened V by 7 bases and J by 3 bases, and 11 bases separated the two germline ends. Germline values: CDR1 MNHNS, CDR2 SASEGT. CDR3 sequence reads: CASTAGETDTQYF. The CDR3 nucleotides are TGTGCCAGCACAGCAGGGGAGACAGATACGCAGTATTTT.

This clone was recorded many times. The chain combines TRBV7-8 with TRBJ2-3; D remains unclear. The CDR3 has 14 amino acids. Per germline, CDR1 SGHVS and CDR2 FQNEAQ. The V end was cut by 7 bases, the J end by 5 bases, with 16 bases between. CDR3 amino acids: CASIPTRVGDTQYF. The CDR3 nucleotides are TGTGCCAGCATCCCCACTCGGGTGGGAGATACGCAGTATTTT.